A single sample gave rise to the 20 T cell receptor beta chains below, sequenced in a study of CD8 T cells in Susac syndrome. Random hexamers served to reverse transcribe roughly 0.45 to 1 ug RNA. In TCRdb, the immunoSEQ multiplex PCR reads were re-called with MiXCR into one record per CDR3 protein. The data hold around 190,000 distinct CDR3 sequences, with 93% observed a single time. Sequenced input: CD4+ T cells from PBMCs. These receptors were collected from a human donor in good health.

This chain uses TRBV3-1 with TRBJ2-5; D unclear. The germline V gene encodes CDR1 LGHDT and CDR2 YNNKEL (reference sequence). The CDR3 covers 16 residues. Trimming pared 0 bases from V and 5 bases from J, leaving 16 bases between. CDR3 nucleotide sequence: TGTGCCAGCAGCCAAGATCTTTGGACCACGATGGAGACCCAGTACTTC. The encoded protein is CASSQDLWTTMETQYF.

The V and J genes are TRBV9 and TRBJ1-1; no firm D call. Trimming cost V 0 bases and J 5 bases, with 8 bases left between them. Looked up from germline, CDR1 is SGDLS and CDR2 is YYNGEE. The CDR3 has 13 residues. CDR3 protein: CASSVALWTEAFF. As DNA, the CDR3 is TGTGCCAGCAGCGTAGCCCTATGGACTGAAGCTTTCTTT.

A few counts support this clonotype. Relative to the germline gene, one junction end is altered; a read error may explain this. The genes are TRBV7-7 and TRBJ2-3; 12 bases line up with TRBD2. The CDR3 spans 16 residues. Germline V gene sequence: CDR1 SSHAT, CDR2 FNYEAQ (reference sequence). CDR3 coding DNA: TGTGCTAGCAGCCTCCGACTAGCGGGGGGCACAGATACGCAGTATTTT. Protein sequence: CASSLRLAGGTDTQYF.

The chain recombines TRBV29-1 with TRBJ1-5, with 10 bases lining up with TRBD1. The ends lost 6 bases at V and 4 bases at J; junction bases unmatched: 6. CDR1 SQVTM and CDR2 ANQGSEA come from the germline V gene. The CDR3 contains 14 residues. This CDR3 reads CSVVGQGENQPQHF. The CDR3 DNA is TGCAGCGTCGTAGGACAGGGGGAGAATCAGCCCCAGCATTTT. The variable domain in full, completed from reference TRBV29-1 and TRBJ1-5, reads SAVISQKPSRDICQRGTSLTIQCQVDSQVTMMFWYRQQPGQSLTLIATANQGSEATYESGFVIDKFPISRPNLTFSTLTVSNMSPEDSSIYLCSVVGQGENQPQHFGDGTRLSIL.

The chain uses TRBV20-1 and TRBJ1-2, with 7 bases identical to TRBD1. V gave up 5 bases and J gave up 4 bases; unmatched junction bases: 7. Looked up from germline, CDR1 is DFQATT and CDR2 is SNEGSKA (reference sequence). The CDR3 sequence is 13 residues long. The CDR3 bases are TGCAGTGCTTCAACCGGGACAGCCTATGGCTACACCTTC. Encoded protein: CSASTGTAYGYTF.

The chain has TRBV5-1 and TRBJ2-3; 8 nucleotides match TRBD1. Germline values: CDR1 SGHRS, CDR2 YFSETQ. The V gene end was trimmed by 4 bases and the J gene end by 2 bases; junction bases not matched to a gene: 9. The CDR3 length is 16 residues. Written as DNA, the CDR3 is TGCGCCAGCAGCACAGGGGGTTTACCCCCCACAGATACGCAGTATTTT. This sequence encodes CASSTGGLPPTDTQYF.

The gene calls are TRBV2 and TRBJ2-3; D remains ambiguous. V lost 1 base and J 0 bases, leaving 2 bases between the germline ends. Germline CDR1 is SNHLY and CDR2 is FYNNEI. This CDR3 is 13 amino acids long. The CDR3 region has the DNA TGTGCCAGCAGTGAAGACAGCACAGATACGCAGTATTTT. Translating gives CASSEDSTDTQYF. Together with reference TRBV2 and TRBJ2-3, the CDR3 gives the full variable domain: EPEVTQTPSHQVTQMGQEVILRCVPISNHLYFYWYRQILGQKVEFLVSFYNNEISEKSEIFDDQFSVERPDGSNFTLKIRSTKLEDSAMYFCASSEDSTDTQYFGPGTRLTVL.

The table lists this clonotype with a count of one. The DNA for the CDR3 is TGTGCCAGCAGCCAGACAAGGGGTCAGCCCCAGCATTTT. The encoded protein is CASSQTRGQPQHF. This rearrangement joins TRBV6-5 to TRBJ1-5, with D perhaps TRBD1 (5 bases). Germline V CDR1 and CDR2: MNHEY, SVGAGI. The CDR3 has 13 residues. V lost 6 bases and J 6 bases, leaving 12 bases between the germline ends.

The genes are TRBV30 and TRBJ1-4; possible D gene TRBD1, 6 bases. The germline gives CDR1 GTSNPN, CDR2 SVGIG (reference sequence). This CDR3 comprises 15 residues. The V end was cut by 5 bases, the J end by 8 bases, with 21 bases between. CDR3 residues: CAWHPGQREREKLFF. CDR3 bases: TGTGCCTGGCATCCAGGACAGCGAGAAAGGGAAAAACTGTTTTTT.

Comments on this clonotype: A junction end diverges from the germline sequence, so it may reflect a read error. V gene TRBV7-7 combines with J gene TRBJ1-2, with 10 bases aligning to TRBD1. The CDR3 sequence is 18 residues long. Germline CDR1 reads SSHAT; CDR2 reads FNYEAQ (reference sequence). CDR3 in amino acids: CASSPISMTGGRGYGYTF. In DNA, the CDR3 is TGTGCTAGCAGTCCAATCTCGATGACAGGGGGCCGCGGCTATGGCTACACCTTC.

The rearrangement links TRBV4-2 to TRBJ1-4; weak D call: TRBD1 (5 bases). The germline gives CDR1 LGHNA, CDR2 YNFKEQ. Trimming cost V 1 base and J 3 bases, with 12 bases left between them. This CDR3 has 16 amino acids. The CDR3 sequence: CASSQVSGGANEKLFF. In nucleotides, the CDR3 is TGTGCCAGCAGCCAAGTGAGCGGGGGGGCTAATGAAAAACTGTTTTTT.

This chain links TRBV7-9 with TRBJ1-6; the D gene is possibly TRBD1 (6 bases). The CDR3 sequence is 13 residues long. Trimming took off 1 base at V and 14 bases at J, with 12 bases between the two ends. Germline V lookup: CDR1 SEHNR, CDR2 FQNEAQ (reference sequence). Here the CDR3 DNA reads TGTGCCAGCAGCTTAGATTCTGGGGGCACCCTCCACTTT. Its protein is CASSLDSGGTLHF.

J is TRBJ1-1 and V is TRBV5-4, with 7 nucleotides matching TRBD1. The CDR3 totals 13 residues. Germline loops: CDR1 SGHNT, CDR2 YYREEE (reference sequence). V gave up 0 bases and J gave up 12 bases; unmatched junction bases: 8. The CDR3 loop is CASSLVAGGLTFF. As DNA, the CDR3 is TGTGCCAGCAGCTTGGTGGCAGGGGGATTAACTTTCTTT.

The gene calls are TRBV3-1 and TRBJ1-2; weak D call: TRBD1 (6 bases). The CDR3 runs to 16 residues. Germline loops: CDR1 LGHDT, CDR2 YNNKEL (reference sequence). V lost 1 base to trimming and J lost 3 bases, with 15 bases between them. CDR3 DNA sequence: TGTGCCAGCAGCCAAGTCGGCGGGGGCGGGTACTATGGCTACACCTTC. Amino acid sequence: CASSQVGGGGYYGYTF.

The count of this clonotype is one. The chain has TRBV19 and TRBJ1-1; TRBD1 is a possible D gene (6 bases). Germline V gives CDR1 LNHDA, CDR2 SQIVND (reference sequence). The CDR3 totals 15 residues. Trimming left V 4 bases short and J 5 bases short, with 17 bases between. The CDR3 reads CASSKVPGVWTEAFF. The CDR3 region has the DNA TGTGCCAGTAGTAAGGTTCCAGGGGTCTGGACTGAAGCTTTCTTT.

This clonotype was counted once. The genes are TRBV29-1 and TRBJ1-1; D unclear. CDR1 is SQVTM, CDR2 ANQGSEA, per germline. The ends were cut back, 4 bases at V and 1 base at J, with 13 bases in the middle. This CDR3 spans 14 amino acids. The CDR3 loop reads CSVGALHTNTEAFF. The CDR3 bases are TGCAGCGTTGGTGCTCTACACACGAACACTGAAGCTTTCTTT.

This rearrangement joins TRBV6-2 or TRBV6-3 to TRBJ1-5; D unresolved. The length of the CDR3 is 13 residues. Per the germline V gene, CDR1 is MNHEY and CDR2 is SVGEGT. Trimming left V 0 bases short and J 6 bases short, with 6 bases between. The DNA of the CDR3 is TGTGCCAGCAGTTACTCGGCGGCTCAGCCCCAGCATTTT. Protein: CASSYSAAQPQHF.

The J gene is TRBJ1-4, the V gene TRBV29-1; D not resolved. This CDR3 is 12 amino acids long. V was trimmed by 1 base and J by 14 bases, leaving 14 bases between them. Germline CDR1 is SQVTM and CDR2 is ANQGSEA. DNA of the CDR3: TGCAGCGTTGAAGGTCGGGCAGAAAGGCTGTTTTTT. It yields the protein CSVEGRAERLFF.

This sequence joins TRBV29-1 and TRBJ2-6; possible D gene TRBD1, 6 bases. V dropped 6 bases and J dropped 0 bases, with 15 bases sitting between them. This CDR3 comprises 16 residues. Looked up from germline, CDR1 is SQVTM and CDR2 is ANQGSEA. The CDR3 region has the DNA TGCAGCGTCACCAGGGGATCCCTCTCTGGGGCCAACGTCCTGACTTTC. It is translated as CSVTRGSLSGANVLTF.

This clonotype was detected only once. The rearrangement joins TRBV6-5 to TRBJ1-5; unclear D gene. Germline-derived CDR1 and CDR2 are MNHEY and SVGAGI. The ends were cut back, 2 bases at V and 5 bases at J, with 13 bases in the middle. The CDR3 is 15 amino acids. The CDR3 is CASSYDGSRDQPQHF. The CDR3 coding sequence is TGTGCCAGCAGTTACGACGGGTCAAGGGATCAGCCCCAGCATTTT.